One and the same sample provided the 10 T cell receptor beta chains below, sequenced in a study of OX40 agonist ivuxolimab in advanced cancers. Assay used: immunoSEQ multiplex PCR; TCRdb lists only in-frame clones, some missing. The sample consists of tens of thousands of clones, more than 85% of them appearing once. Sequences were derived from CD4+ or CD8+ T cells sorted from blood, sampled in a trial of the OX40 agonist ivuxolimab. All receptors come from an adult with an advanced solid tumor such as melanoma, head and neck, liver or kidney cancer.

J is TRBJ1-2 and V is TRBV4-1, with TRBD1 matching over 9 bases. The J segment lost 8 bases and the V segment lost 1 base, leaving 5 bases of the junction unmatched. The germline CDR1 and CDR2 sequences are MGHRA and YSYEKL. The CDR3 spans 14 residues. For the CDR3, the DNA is TGCGCCAGCAGCCAAGCCGGGACAGGGAAAGGCTACACCTTC. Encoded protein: CASSQAGTGKGYTF.

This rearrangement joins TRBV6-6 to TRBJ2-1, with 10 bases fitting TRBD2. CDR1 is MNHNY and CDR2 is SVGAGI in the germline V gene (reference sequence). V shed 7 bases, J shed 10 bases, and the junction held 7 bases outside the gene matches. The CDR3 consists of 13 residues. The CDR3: CASTPLAGLEQFF. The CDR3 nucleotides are TGTGCCAGCACCCCACTAGCGGGGCTCGAGCAGTTCTTC.

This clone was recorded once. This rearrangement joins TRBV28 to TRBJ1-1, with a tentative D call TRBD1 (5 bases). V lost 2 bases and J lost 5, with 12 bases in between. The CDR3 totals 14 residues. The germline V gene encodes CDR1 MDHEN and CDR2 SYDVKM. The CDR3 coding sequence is TGTGCCAGCAGTTTACTGGGGGTAGGAACTGAAGCTTTCTTT. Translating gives CASSLLGVGTEAFF.

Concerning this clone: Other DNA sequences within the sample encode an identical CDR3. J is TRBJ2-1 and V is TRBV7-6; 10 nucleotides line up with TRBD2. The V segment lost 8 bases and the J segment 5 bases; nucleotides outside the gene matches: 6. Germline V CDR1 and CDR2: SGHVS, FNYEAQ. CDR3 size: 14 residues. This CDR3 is CASGPGTSDNEQFF. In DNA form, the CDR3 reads TGTGCCAGCGGGCCCGGGACTAGCGACAATGAGCAGTTCTTC.

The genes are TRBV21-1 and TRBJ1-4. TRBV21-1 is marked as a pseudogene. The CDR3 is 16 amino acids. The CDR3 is CASSSLPRRVVEKLFF. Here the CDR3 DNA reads TGTGCCAGCAGCAGTCTTCCAAGGAGGGTAGTTGAAAAACTGTTTTTT.

The CDR3 reads CTSSQVDSGPYNEQFF. For the CDR3, the DNA is TGCACCAGCAGCCAAGTTGACTCAGGTCCATACAATGAGCAGTTCTTC. The V gene is TRBV1, the J gene TRBJ2-1. TRBV1 is noted as a pseudogene. This CDR3 has 16 amino acids.

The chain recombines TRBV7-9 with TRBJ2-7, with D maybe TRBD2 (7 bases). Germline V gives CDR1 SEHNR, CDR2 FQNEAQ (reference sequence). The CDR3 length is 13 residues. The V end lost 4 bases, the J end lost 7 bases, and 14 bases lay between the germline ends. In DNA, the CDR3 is TGTGCCAGCAGCTCACGGGGGGCCGGGGAGCAGTACTTC. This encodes CASSSRGAGEQYF.

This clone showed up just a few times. Here the CDR3 reads CASRGGKDRAPYEQYF. The DNA of the CDR3 is TGTGCCAGCAGGGGCGGGAAGGACAGGGCCCCCTACGAGCAGTACTTC. This chain joins TRBV28 and TRBJ2-7; 8 nucleotides agree with TRBD1. J gave up 2 bases and V 6 bases, and 12 bases lay outside the gene matches. This CDR3 is built from 16 residues. Germline CDR1 MDHEN, CDR2 SYDVKM. Full variable domain (outside the CDR3, taken from reference TRBV28 and TRBJ2-7): DVKVTQSSRYLVKRTGEKVFLECVQDMDHENMFWYRQDPGLGLRLIYFSYDVKMKEKGDIPEGYSVSREKKERFSLILESASTNQTSMYLCASRGGKDRAPYEQYFGPGTRLTVT.

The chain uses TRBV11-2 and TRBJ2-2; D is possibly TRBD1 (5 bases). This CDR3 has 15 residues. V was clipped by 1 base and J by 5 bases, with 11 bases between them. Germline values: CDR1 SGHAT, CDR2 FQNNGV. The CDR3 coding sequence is TGTGCCAGCAGCTTAGTCAGGGCCGGGACCGGGGAGCTGTTTTTT. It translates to CASSLVRAGTGELFF. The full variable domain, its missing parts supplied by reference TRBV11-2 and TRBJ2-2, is EAGVAQSPRYKIIEKRQSVAFWCNPISGHATLYWYQQILGQGPKLLIQFQNNGVVDDSQLPKDRFSAERLKGVDSTLKIQPAKLEDSAVYLCASSLVRAGTGELFFGEGSRLTVL.

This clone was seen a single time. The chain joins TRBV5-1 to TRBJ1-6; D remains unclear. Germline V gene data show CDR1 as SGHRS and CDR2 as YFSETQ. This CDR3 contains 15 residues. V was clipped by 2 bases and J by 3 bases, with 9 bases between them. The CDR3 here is CASSLYSDYNSPLHF. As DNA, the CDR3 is TGCGCCAGCAGCTTATATAGTGACTATAATTCACCCCTCCACTTT.